These 3 T cell receptor beta chains were all obtained from the same sample, sequenced in a study of cytomegalovirus exposure and HLA in healthy donors. Vbeta (60) and Jbeta (13) primers were used in the PCR. Repertoires were generated with immunoSEQ multiplex PCR, while TCRdb's copy carries only in-frame clones and drops some. The sample lists around 98,000 clones; around 67% were seen once. The sample taken for sequencing was PBMCs. Source of these receptors: a man aged 50 or older in good health and CMV-seronegative.

The V call is TRBV10-1, the J call TRBJ1-2; TRBD1 might be the D (5 bases). The CDR3 has 13 residues. The germline V gene has CDR1 WNHNN and CDR2 SYGVQD (reference sequence). V was clipped by 5 bases and J by 7 bases, with 14 bases between them. The CDR3: CASSPGGVAGYTF. CDR3 nucleotide sequence: TGCGCCAGCAGTCCCGGAGGGGTTGCTGGCTACACCTTC.

Remarks on this clone: The junction differs from germline at one of its ends, possibly a read error. The V gene is TRBV4-3, the J gene TRBJ2-6, with D perhaps matching TRBD2 (6 bases). Germline V gene lookup returns CDR1 LGHNA and CDR2 YSLEER. This CDR3 spans 18 amino acids. The CDR3 sequence is CASGQARTEGPGANVLTF. DNA of the CDR3: TGCGCCAGCGGCCAAGCGCGAACGGAGGGCCCTGGGGCCAACGTCCTGACTTTC.

This chain links TRBV11-2 with TRBJ2-7; D is perhaps TRBD2 (5 bases). The germline gives CDR1 SGHAT, CDR2 FQNNGV. V lost 6 bases and J lost 0, with 15 bases in between. The CDR3 runs to 15 residues. The CDR3 nucleotides read TGTGCCAGCAGATCTCCTGGGAGAAGCTCCTACGAGCAGTACTTC. Translating gives CASRSPGRSSYEQYF.